This TCR beta chain emerged from a study of T cells in localized non-small cell lung cancer. The study, taken as a whole, reports: An association was observed between higher blood T cell density and longer overall survival.

The assay was immunoSEQ multiplex PCR, and TCRdb's table has in-frame clones only and misses some. The sample lists roughly 30,000 clones, approximately 90% occurring once. J was trimmed by 2 bases and V by 2 bases; bases with no gene match: 4. Germline V gene lookup returns CDR1 MNHNY and CDR2 SVGAGI (reference sequence). The CDR3 runs to 15 residues. As for this clone: Its antigen is still unknown.

Sequenced here: peripheral blood, sampled before any cancer treatment. V usage is TRBV6-6 and J usage is TRBJ1-1, with 8 positions matching TRBD1. The origin of this receptor is a female donor older than 55 with stage III squamous cell lung carcinoma. CDR3 loop: CASSYLGQGNTEAFF. CDR3 nucleotide sequence: TGTGCCAGCAGTTACCTTGGACAGGGCAACACTGAAGCTTTCTTT.